One sample yielded the 20 T cell receptor beta chains listed below, sequenced in a study of blood T cells in healthy people across ages (dated by TCRdb to the mid-2010s). Library preparation employed 5' RACE. For sequencing, an Illumina HiSeq 2500 was employed. A second roughly 6 to 11 cycle PCR used a sample-barcoded 5' primer and a J-beta primer mix. TCRdb reworked the public reads: Q25 trimming with fastp, MiXCR clone assembly, productive beta chains retained. Every CDR3 protein is listed once, alongside the most common genes and DNA of its rows. Here the sample has around 820,000 distinct CDR3 sequences; 20% to 25% occur a single time. The biggest ten clones account for 3% to 4.5% of the sample. This sample was also put to use in a study of T cells of mothers and their children.

The sample taken for sequencing was blood. These receptors were obtained from a boy aged 5-17 years in good health.

The chain joins TRBV20-1 to TRBJ2-4, with 13 bases fitting TRBD2. Germline V gene data show CDR1 as DFQATT and CDR2 as SNEGSKA (reference sequence). The CDR3 sequence is 14 residues long. V shed 8 bases and J 6 bases; nucleotides not matched to a gene: 7. The CDR3, as DNA: TGCAGTTTCAGGGGGACTAGCGGGACAAACATTCAGTACTTC. It codes for CSFRGTSGTNIQYF.

This clonotype was seen a handful of times. CDR3 coding DNA: TGCAGTGCTAGAGACTTTGAGCCCCAGTACTTC. It encodes CSARDFEPQYF. The chain uses TRBV20-1 and TRBJ2-7; D remains unclear. Trimming left V 0 bases short and J 10 bases short, with 10 bases between. CDR1 and CDR2 from the germline V gene are DFQATT and SNEGSKA (reference sequence). The CDR3 is 11 amino acids.

This clonotype showed up just a few times. The chain carries TRBV4-1 and TRBJ2-6, with 7 bases fitting TRBD1. Germline values: CDR1 MGHRA, CDR2 YSYEKL. The CDR3 consists of 15 residues. The trim removed 5 bases at V and 0 bases at J, leaving 1 base unmatched. The CDR3 coding sequence is TGCGCCAGCAGCTGGGACAGCTCTGGGGCCAACGTCCTGACTTTC. This codes for CASSWDSSGANVLTF.

This clonotype was counted between two and nine times. The V gene is TRBV7-2, the J gene TRBJ2-7, with D hard to call. V was shortened by 5 bases and J by 0 bases, with 11 bases between the two germline ends. Germline CDR1 is SGHTA and CDR2 is FQGNSA. This CDR3 region has 14 residues. The CDR3 protein is CASSRFGSSYEQYF. The CDR3 coding sequence is TGTGCCAGCAGCCGTTTTGGAAGCTCCTACGAGCAGTACTTC.

This clonotype has a handful of counts. The chain combines TRBV6-5 with TRBJ2-7; D may be TRBD1 or TRBD2 (5 bases each). Germline lookup yields CDR1 MNHEY and CDR2 SVGAGI. The CDR3 totals 15 residues. Trimming took 8 bases from V and 4 from J, leaving 21 bases between them. For the CDR3, the DNA is TGTGCCAGCCGCCAGCATGAGGGGTCTATGTACGAGCAGTACTTC. Its protein product is CASRQHEGSMYEQYF.

This chain connects TRBV28 to TRBJ2-5; D not resolved. Deletions cut 9 bases from V and 9 bases from J, with 8 bases between. The CDR3 extends over 9 amino acids. Germline CDR1 and CDR2: MDHEN and SYDVKM. In DNA, the CDR3 is TGTGCCAGGGGCGAGGCCCAGTACTTC. Translating it yields CARGEAQYF. Full variable domain (missing parts from reference TRBV28 and TRBJ2-5): DVKVTQSSRYLVKRTGEKVFLECVQDMDHENMFWYRQDPGLGLRLIYFSYDVKMKEKGDIPEGYSVSREKKERFSLILESASTNQTSMYLCARGEAQYFGPGTRLLVL.

The chain combines TRBV20-1 with TRBJ2-1; D is ambiguous. This CDR3 spans 12 amino acids. V lost 8 bases to trimming and J lost 5 bases, with 13 bases between them. CDR1 and CDR2 (germline): DFQATT, SNEGSKA (reference sequence). The chain's CDR3 is CSTTDFNNEQFF. Written as DNA, the CDR3 is TGCAGTACCACAGACTTCAACAATGAGCAGTTCTTC.

This clonotype was detected only a few times. The rearrangement links TRBV5-1 to TRBJ1-1; no clear D. V was shortened by 7 bases and J by 3 bases, with 16 bases between the two germline ends. Germline CDR1 reads SGHRS; CDR2 reads YFSETQ. This CDR3 is built from 14 residues. CDR3 sequence (DNA): TGCGCCAGCCGCCGAGAGAACGGGGACACTGAAGCTTTCTTT. Translation: CASRRENGDTEAFF.

This chain uses TRBV20-1 with TRBJ1-1, with no clear D. There are 11 residues in the CDR3. With 6 bases removed from V and 3 bases from J, the gap between germline ends came to 8 bases. CDR1 DFQATT and CDR2 SNEGSKA come from the germline V gene (reference sequence). The CDR3 nucleotides read TGCAGTGCCAGAAAGGACACTGAAGCTTTCTTT. Protein: CSARKDTEAFF.

With regard to this clonotype: One junction end does not reproduce the germline sequence, and a read error may be involved. The V and J genes are TRBV27 and TRBJ2-7; TRBD1 agrees at 7 bases. The CDR3 runs 15 residues. Germline V lookup: CDR1 MNHEY, CDR2 SMNVEV (reference sequence). The CDR3 DNA follows: TGTGTCAGCAGTTTGTTTCCACAGGGGAACAACGAGCAGTACTTC. Residues: CVSSLFPQGNNEQYF.

As concerns this clonotype: One end of the junction is discordant with germline, which a read error may explain. V is TRBV28 and J is TRBJ1-1; D is uncertain. CDR1 is MDHEN, CDR2 SYDVKM, per germline. The CDR3 is 14 amino acids. As DNA, the CDR3 is TGTGCCAGCAGTTTTGGTGGATCGAACATTGAAGCTTTCTTT. It specifies CASSFGGSNIEAFF.

This clonotype was counted a few times. The chain employs TRBV28 and TRBJ2-2; D is uncertain. The germline gives CDR1 MDHEN, CDR2 SYDVKM. The CDR3 runs to 13 residues. V was pared by 7 bases and J by 2 bases, with 8 bases between. CDR3 nucleotides: TGTGCCAGCATAGAGAGAAACACCGGGGAGCTGTTTTTT. This codes for CASIERNTGELFF.

This clonotype appeared many times. A read error may produce the germline difference seen at one junction end. This rearrangement joins TRBV6-5 to TRBJ2-5; 16 bases agree with TRBD2. This CDR3 comprises 17 residues. Germline V gives CDR1 MNHEY, CDR2 SVGAGI. The CDR3 reads CASSYTGLAGGQGTQYF. The CDR3 DNA is TGTGCCAGCAGCTACACGGGACTAGCGGGGGGGCAAGGGACCCAGTACTTC.

The chain links TRBV5-1 to TRBJ2-4, with no clear D. The CDR3 contains 14 residues. Germline CDR1 is SGHRS and CDR2 is YFSETQ. Trimming removed 6 bases from V and 6 bases from J, with 16 bases in between. CDR3 sequence (DNA): TGCGCCAGCAAAGAGTTCCAAGAGCCAAACATTCAGTACTTC. Residues: CASKEFQEPNIQYF.

The rearrangement links TRBV12-3 or TRBV12-4 to TRBJ2-1; 8 nucleotides match TRBD2. The CDR3 covers 15 residues. Trimming cost V 9 bases and J 0 bases; bases outside gene matches: 7. The CDR3 protein is CASTAAGGSYNEQFF. CDR3 coding DNA: TGTGCCAGTACGGCCGCGGGGGGCTCCTACAATGAGCAGTTCTTC.

This chain links TRBV7-2 with TRBJ1-1, with D tentatively TRBD1 (5 bases). Trimming left V 8 bases short and J 4 bases short, with 14 bases between. Germline V gene lookup returns CDR1 SGHTA and CDR2 FQGNSA. This CDR3 contains 13 residues. The CDR3, as DNA: TGTGCCAGCGGAGGGGTCGCGGGCACTGAAGCTTTCTTT. Residues: CASGGVAGTEAFF. Using reference TRBV7-2 and TRBJ1-1 for the parts outside the CDR3, the full variable domain is GAGVSQSPSNKVTEKGKDVELRCDPISGHTALYWYRQSLGQGLEFLIYFQGNSAPDKSGLPSDRFSAERTGGSVSTLTIQRTQQEDSAVYLCASGGVAGTEAFFGQGTRLTVV.

The chain recombines TRBV15 with TRBJ1-1; 12 bases agree with TRBD1. J lost 6 bases, V lost 1 base, and 3 bases had no gene match. CDR1 and CDR2 (germline): LNHNV, YYDKDF (reference sequence). CDR3 length equals 15 residues. CDR3 region: CATSRAGTGGPEAFF. CDR3 DNA: TGTGCCACCAGCAGAGCCGGGACAGGGGGCCCTGAAGCTTTCTTT.

This clonotype was detected only a few times. CDR3 region: CASTYRGENSPLHF. CDR3 DNA: TGTGCCAGCACATACAGGGGGGAGAATTCACCCCTCCACTTT. The chain combines TRBV5-6 with TRBJ1-6; 8 bases line up with TRBD1. This CDR3 is 14 amino acids long. Germline assignment: CDR1 SGHDT and CDR2 YYEEEE. J lost 7 bases, V lost 6 bases, and 6 bases had no gene match.

This clonotype was counted once. This chain links TRBV7-2 with TRBJ2-6; D may be TRBD1 (5 bases). Germline V gives CDR1 SGHTA, CDR2 FQGNSA. Trimming removed 1 base at V and 0 bases at J, with 10 bases between. This CDR3 has 17 residues. CDR3 coding DNA: TGTGCCAGCAGCTTAGGGGGCCAGTTCTCTGGGGCCAACGTCCTGACTTTC. As protein: CASSLGGQFSGANVLTF.

The chain is built from TRBV12-3 or TRBV12-4 and TRBJ1-1; tentative D call: TRBD1 (5 bases). The CDR3 spans 14 residues. V was trimmed by 5 bases and J by 5 bases, leaving 15 bases between them. The CDR3 DNA follows: TGTGCCAGCAGTCCCGTTGCGGGGGGGACTGAAGCTTTCTTT. Its translation: CASSPVAGGTEAFF.